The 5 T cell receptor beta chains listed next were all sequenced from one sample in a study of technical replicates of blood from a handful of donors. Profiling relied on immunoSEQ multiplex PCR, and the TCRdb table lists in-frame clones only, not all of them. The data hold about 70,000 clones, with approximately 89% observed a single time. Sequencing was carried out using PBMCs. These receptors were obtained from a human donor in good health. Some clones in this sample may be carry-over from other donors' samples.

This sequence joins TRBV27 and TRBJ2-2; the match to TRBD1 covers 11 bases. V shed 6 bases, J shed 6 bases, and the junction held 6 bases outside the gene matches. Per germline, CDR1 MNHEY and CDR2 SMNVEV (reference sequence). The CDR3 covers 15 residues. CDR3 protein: CASRLDRGLAGELFF. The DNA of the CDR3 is TGTGCCAGCAGGTTGGACAGGGGGCTCGCCGGGGAGCTGTTTTTT.

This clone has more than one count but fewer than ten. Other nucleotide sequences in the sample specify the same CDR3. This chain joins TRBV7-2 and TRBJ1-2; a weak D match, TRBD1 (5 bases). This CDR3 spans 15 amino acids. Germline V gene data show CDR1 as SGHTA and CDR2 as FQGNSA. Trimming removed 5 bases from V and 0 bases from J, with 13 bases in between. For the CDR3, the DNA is TGTGCCAGCAGCCCCGGGGGAGGATCTAACTATGGCTACACCTTC. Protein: CASSPGGGSNYGYTF.

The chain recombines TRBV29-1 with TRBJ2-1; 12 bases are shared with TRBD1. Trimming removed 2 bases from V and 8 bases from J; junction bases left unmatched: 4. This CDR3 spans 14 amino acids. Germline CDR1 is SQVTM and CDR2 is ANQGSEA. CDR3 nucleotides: TGCAGCGTTGAAACGGGACAGGGGGCAGATGAGCAGTTCTTC. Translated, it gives CSVETGQGADEQFF.

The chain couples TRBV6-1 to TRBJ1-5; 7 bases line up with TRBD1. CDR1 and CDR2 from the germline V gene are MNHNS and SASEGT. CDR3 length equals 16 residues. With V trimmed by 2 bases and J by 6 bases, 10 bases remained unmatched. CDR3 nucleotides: TGTGCCAGCAGTGAATCGACAGGGTTTGGTGGTCAGCCCCAGCATTTT. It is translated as CASSESTGFGGQPQHF.

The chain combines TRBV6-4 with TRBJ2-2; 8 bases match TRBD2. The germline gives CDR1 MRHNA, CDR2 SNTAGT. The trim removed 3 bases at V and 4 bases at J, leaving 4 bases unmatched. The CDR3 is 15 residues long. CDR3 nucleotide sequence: TGTGCCAGCAGTGAGGCGGGAGGTGGCACCGGGGAGCTGTTTTTT. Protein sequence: CASSEAGGGTGELFF.